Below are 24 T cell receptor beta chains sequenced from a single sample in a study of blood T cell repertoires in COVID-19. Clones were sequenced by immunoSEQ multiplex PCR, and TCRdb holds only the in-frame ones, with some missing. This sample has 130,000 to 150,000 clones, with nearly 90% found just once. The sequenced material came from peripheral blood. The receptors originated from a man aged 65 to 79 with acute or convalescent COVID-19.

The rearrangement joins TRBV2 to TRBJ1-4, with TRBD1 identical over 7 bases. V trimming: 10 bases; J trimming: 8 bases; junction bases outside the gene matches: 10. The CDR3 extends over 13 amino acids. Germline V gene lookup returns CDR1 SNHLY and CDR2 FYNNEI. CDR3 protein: CATQTGSGEKLFF. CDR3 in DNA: TGTGCCACTCAGACAGGGTCGGGAGAAAAACTGTTTTTT.

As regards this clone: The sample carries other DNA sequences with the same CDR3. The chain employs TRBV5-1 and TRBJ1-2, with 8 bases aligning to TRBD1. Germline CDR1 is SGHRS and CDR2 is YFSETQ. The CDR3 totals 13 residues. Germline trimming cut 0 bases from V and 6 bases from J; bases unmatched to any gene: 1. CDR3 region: CASSLGQGNGYTF. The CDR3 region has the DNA TGCGCCAGCAGCTTGGGACAGGGGAATGGCTACACCTTC.

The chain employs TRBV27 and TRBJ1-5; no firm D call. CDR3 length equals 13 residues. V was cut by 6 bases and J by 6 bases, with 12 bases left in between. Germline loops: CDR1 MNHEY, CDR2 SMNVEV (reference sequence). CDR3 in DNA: TGTGCCAGCAGCGACCGTGAGGGTCAGCCCCAGCATTTT. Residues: CASSDREGQPQHF.

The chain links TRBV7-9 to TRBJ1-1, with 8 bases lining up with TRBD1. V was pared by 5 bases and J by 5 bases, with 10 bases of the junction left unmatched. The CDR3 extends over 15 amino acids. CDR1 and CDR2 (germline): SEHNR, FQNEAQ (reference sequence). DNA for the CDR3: TGTGCCAGCAGCCCCGGGACAGGCCCGAGGACTGAAGCTTTCTTT. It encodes CASSPGTGPRTEAFF.

The CDR3 DNA sequence: TGTGCCAGTGGACCGGACAGCTCGTCCTACGAGCAGTACTTC. Its protein product is CASGPDSSSYEQYF. V usage is TRBV19 and J usage is TRBJ2-7; weak D call: TRBD1 (6 bases). Germline V gene sequence: CDR1 LNHDA, CDR2 SQIVND (reference sequence). V was clipped by 8 bases and J by 1 base, with 15 bases between them. The CDR3 is 14 amino acids.

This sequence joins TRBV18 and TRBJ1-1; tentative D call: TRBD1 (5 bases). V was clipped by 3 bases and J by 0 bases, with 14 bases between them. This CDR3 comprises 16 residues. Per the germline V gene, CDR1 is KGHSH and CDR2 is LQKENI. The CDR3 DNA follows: TGTGCCAGCTCACCCCCTGGACACTCGGTGAACACTGAAGCTTTCTTT. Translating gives CASSPPGHSVNTEAFF.

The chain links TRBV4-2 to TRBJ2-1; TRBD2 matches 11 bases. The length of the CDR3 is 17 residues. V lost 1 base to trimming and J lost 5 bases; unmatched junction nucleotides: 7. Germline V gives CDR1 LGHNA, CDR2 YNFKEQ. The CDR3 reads CASSQAPASGGNNEQFF. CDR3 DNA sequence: TGTGCCAGCAGCCAAGCCCCCGCTAGCGGGGGGAACAATGAGCAGTTCTTC.

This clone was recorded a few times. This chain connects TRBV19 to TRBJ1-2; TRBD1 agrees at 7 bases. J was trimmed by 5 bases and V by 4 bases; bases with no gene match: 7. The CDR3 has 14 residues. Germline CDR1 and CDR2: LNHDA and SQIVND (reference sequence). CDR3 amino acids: CASSNYDRAYGYTF. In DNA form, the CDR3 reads TGTGCCAGTAGTAATTACGACAGGGCTTATGGCTACACCTTC.

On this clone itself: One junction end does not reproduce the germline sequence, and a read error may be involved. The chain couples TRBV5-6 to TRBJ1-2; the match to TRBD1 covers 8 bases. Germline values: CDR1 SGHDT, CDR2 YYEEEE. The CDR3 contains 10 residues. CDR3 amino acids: CASNWTGSFF. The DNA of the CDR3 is TGTGCCAGCAATTGGACAGGGTCTTTCTTT.

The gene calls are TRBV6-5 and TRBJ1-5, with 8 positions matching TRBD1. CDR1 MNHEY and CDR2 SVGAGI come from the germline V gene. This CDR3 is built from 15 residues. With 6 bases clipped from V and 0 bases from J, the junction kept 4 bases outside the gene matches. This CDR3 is CASRQGVYSNQPQHF. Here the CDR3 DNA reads TGTGCCAGCAGACAGGGGGTGTATAGCAATCAGCCCCAGCATTTT.

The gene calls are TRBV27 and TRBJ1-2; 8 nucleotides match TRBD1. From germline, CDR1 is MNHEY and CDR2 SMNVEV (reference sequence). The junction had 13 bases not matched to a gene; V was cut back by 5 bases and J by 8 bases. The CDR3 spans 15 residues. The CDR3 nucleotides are TGTGCCAGCAGTCCCCAGTGGCAGGGGGCGGTAGGCTACACCTTC. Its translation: CASSPQWQGAVGYTF.

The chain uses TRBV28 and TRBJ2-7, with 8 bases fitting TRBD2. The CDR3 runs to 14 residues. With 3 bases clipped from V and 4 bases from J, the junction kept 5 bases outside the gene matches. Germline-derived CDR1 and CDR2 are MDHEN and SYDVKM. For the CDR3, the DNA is TGTGCCAGCAGTTTTAATAGCGGGACTTACGAGCAGTACTTC. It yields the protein CASSFNSGTYEQYF. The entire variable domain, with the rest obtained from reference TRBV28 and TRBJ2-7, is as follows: DVKVTQSSRYLVKRTGEKVFLECVQDMDHENMFWYRQDPGLGLRLIYFSYDVKMKEKGDIPEGYSVSREKKERFSLILESASTNQTSMYLCASSFNSGTYEQYFGPGTRLTVT.

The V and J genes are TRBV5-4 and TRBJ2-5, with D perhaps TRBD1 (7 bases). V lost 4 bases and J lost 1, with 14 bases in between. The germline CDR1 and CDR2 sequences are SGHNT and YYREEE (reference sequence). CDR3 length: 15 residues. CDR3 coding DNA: TGTGCCAGCAGCCCCCAGGGGGGAGCCCAAGAGACCCAGTACTTC. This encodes CASSPQGGAQETQYF.

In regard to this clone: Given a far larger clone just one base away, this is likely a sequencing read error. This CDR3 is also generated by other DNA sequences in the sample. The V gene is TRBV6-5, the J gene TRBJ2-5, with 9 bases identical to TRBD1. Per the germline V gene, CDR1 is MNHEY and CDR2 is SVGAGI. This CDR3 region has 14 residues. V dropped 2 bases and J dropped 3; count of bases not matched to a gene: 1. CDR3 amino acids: CASSYGTGKETQYF. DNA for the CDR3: TGTGCCAGCAGTTACGGGACAGGGAAAGAGACCCAGTACTTC.

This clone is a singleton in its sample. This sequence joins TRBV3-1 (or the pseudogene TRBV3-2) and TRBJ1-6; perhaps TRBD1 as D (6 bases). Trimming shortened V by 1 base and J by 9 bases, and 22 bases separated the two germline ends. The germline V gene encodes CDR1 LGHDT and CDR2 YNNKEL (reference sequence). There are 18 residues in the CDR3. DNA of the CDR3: TGTGCCAGCAGCCAAGGAAAGATTACGAGTGGGGGCCTTTCACCCCTCCACTTT. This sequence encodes CASSQGKITSGGLSPLHF.

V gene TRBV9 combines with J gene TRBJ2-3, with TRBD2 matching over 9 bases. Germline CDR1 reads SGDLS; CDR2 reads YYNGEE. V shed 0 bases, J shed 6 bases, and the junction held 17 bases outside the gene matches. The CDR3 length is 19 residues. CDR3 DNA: TGTGCCAGCAGCGTAGGAGGGGGAGTAGCGGGAGCCTTTGCGGATACGCAGTATTTT. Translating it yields CASSVGGGVAGAFADTQYF.

CDR3 sequence (DNA): TGTGCCAGCTCACCAGACAGATCGAACACTGAAGCTTTCTTT. This sequence encodes CASSPDRSNTEAFF. The rearrangement links TRBV18 to TRBJ1-1; a possible D gene is TRBD1 (5 bases). Germline V gene data show CDR1 as KGHSH and CDR2 as LQKENI. The ends were cut back, 2 bases at V and 1 base at J, with 8 bases in the middle. The CDR3 has 14 residues.

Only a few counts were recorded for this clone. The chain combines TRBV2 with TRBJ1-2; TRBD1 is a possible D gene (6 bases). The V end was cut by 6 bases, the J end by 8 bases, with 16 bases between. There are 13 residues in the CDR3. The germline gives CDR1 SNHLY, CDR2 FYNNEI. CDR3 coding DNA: TGTGCCAGCAGGAGGGACATTTCACAGGGCTACACCTTC. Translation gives CASRRDISQGYTF.

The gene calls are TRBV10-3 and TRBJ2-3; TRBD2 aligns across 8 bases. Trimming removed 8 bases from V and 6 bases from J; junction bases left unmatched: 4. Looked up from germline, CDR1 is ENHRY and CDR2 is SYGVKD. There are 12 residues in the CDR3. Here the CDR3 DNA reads TGTGCCATCGGACGGGAGGGGGATACGCAGTATTTT. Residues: CAIGREGDTQYF.

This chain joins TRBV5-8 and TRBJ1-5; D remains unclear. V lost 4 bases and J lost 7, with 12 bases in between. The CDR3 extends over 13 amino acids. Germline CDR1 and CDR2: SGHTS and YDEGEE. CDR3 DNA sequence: TGTGCCAGCAGCCTTAATAGGGAGCAGCCCCAGCATTTT. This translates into CASSLNREQPQHF.

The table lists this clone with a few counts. The CDR3 is CASSLGGQGRNTEAFF. The CDR3 region has the DNA TGCGCCAGCAGCTTGGGCGGACAGGGGCGGAACACTGAAGCTTTCTTT. This rearrangement joins TRBV5-1 to TRBJ1-1, with 9 bases fitting TRBD1. The J segment lost 1 base and the V segment lost 0 bases, leaving 4 bases of the junction unmatched. This CDR3 is built from 16 residues. Germline CDR1 and CDR2: SGHRS and YFSETQ.

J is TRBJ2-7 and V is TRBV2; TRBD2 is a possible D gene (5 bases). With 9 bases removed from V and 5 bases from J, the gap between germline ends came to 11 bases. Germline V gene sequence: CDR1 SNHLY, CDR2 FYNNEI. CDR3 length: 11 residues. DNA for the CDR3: TGTGCCAGTACTAGGACCGACGAGCAGTACTTC. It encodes CASTRTDEQYF. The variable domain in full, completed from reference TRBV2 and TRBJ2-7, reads EPEVTQTPSHQVTQMGQEVILRCVPISNHLYFYWYRQILGQKVEFLVSFYNNEISEKSEIFDDQFSVERPDGSNFTLKIRSTKLEDSAMYFCASTRTDEQYFGPGTRLTVT.

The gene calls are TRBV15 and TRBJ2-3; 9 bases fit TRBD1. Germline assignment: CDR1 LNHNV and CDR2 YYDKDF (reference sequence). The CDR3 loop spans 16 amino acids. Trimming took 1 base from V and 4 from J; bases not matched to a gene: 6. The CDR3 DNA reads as TGTGCCACCAGCAGAGGGACAGGGGCCGGGGCAGATACGCAGTATTTT. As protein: CATSRGTGAGADTQYF.

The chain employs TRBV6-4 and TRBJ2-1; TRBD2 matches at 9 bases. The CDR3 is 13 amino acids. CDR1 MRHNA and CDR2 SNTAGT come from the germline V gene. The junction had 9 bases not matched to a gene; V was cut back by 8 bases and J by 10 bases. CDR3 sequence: CASAPSGIGEQFF. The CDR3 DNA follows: TGTGCCAGCGCTCCTAGCGGGATAGGGGAGCAGTTCTTC.